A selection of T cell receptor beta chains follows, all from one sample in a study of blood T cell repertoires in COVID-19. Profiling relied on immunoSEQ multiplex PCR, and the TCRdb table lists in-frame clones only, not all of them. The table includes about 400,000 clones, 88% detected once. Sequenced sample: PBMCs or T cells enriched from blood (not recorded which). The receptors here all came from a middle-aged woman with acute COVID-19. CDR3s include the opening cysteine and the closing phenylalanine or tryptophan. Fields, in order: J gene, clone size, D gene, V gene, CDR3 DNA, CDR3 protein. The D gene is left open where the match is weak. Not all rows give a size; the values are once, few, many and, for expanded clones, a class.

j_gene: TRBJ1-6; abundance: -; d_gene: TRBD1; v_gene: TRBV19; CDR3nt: TGTGCCAGTAGTATACCGGGACAGCTGACTTCACCCCTCCACTTT; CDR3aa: CASSIPGQLTSPLHF
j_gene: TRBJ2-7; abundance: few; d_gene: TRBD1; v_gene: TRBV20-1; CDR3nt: TGCAGTGCTAGTTTTGGACAGGGGGCATACGAGCAGTACTTC; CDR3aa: CSASFGQGAYEQYF
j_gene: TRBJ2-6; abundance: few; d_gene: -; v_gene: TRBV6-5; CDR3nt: TGTGCCATCGATCCTAGGGGGGGAGGGGCCAACGTCCTGACTTTC; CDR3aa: CAIDPRGGGANVLTF
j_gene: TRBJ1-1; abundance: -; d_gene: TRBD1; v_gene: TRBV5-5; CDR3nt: TGTGCCAGCAGCTTCAAGGGACAGGGGACTGAAGCTTTCTTT; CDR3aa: CASSFKGQGTEAFF
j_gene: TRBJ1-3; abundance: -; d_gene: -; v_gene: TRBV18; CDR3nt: TGTGCCAGCTCACCAATACAGGGCGGAAACACCATATATTTT; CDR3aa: CASSPIQGGNTIYF
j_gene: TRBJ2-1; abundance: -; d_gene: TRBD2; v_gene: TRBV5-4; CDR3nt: TGTGCCAGCAGCCGACTAGCGGGGGTAAATGAGCAGTTCTTC; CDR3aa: CASSRLAGVNEQFF
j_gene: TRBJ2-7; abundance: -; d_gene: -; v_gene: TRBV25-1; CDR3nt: TGTGCCAGCAGTGAATTGGGCAGCATCTCCTACGAGCAGTACTTC; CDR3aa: CASSELGSISYEQYF
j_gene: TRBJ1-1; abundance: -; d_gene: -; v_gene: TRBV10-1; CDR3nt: TGCGCCAGCAGTGAATCGGCGGGGAACACTGAAGCTTTCTTT; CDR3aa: CASSESAGNTEAFF
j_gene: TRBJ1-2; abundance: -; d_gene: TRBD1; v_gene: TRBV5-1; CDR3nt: TGCGCCAGCAGCCCGACAGGGGTCAACTATGGCTACACCTTC; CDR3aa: CASSPTGVNYGYTF
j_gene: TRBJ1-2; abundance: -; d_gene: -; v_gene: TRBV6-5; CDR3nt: TGTGCCAGCAACAACCCGTCCTATGGCTACACCTTC; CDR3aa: CASNNPSYGYTF
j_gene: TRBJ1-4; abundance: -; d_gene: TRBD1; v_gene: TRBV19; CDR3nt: TGTGCCAGTAGTCCCAGGACAGGAACAACTAATGAAAAACTGTTTTTT; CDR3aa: CASSPRTGTTNEKLFF
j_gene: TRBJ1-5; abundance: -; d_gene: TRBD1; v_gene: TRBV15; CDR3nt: TGTGCCACCAGTACACAGGGGCGGCCCCAGCATTTT; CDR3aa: CATSTQGRPQHF
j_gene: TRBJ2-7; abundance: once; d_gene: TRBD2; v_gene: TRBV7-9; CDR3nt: TGTGCCAGCACCCGTGGGAGGGACCTCTCCTACGAGCAGTACTTC; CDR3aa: CASTRGRDLSYEQYF
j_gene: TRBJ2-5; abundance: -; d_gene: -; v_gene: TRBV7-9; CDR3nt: TGTGCCAGCAGCTGGGGACTCGGCCAAGAGACCCAGTACTTC; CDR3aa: CASSWGLGQETQYF
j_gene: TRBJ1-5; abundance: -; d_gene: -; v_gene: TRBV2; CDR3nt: TGTGCCAGCAGCGACATTGAAAATCAGCCCCAGCATTTT; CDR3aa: CASSDIENQPQHF
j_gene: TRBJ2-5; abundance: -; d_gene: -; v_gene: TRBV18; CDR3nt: TGTGCCAGCTCACCAGTCGAGGAGACCCAGTACTTC; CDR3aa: CASSPVEETQYF
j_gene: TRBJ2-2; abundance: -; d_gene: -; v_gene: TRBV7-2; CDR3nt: TGTGCCAGCAGCCTAATCGCCAACACCGGGGAGCTGTTTTTT; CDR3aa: CASSLIANTGELFF
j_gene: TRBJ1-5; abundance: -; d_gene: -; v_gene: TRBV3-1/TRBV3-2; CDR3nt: TGTGCCAGCAGCCAAGGAGGGAGAGGTCAGCCCCAGCATTTT; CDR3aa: CASSQGGRGQPQHF
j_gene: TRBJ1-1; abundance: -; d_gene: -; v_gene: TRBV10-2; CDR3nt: TGCGCCAGCAGTGGGTTCGATTTAAGGGGGAACACTGAAGCTTTCTTT; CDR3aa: CASSGFDLRGNTEAFF
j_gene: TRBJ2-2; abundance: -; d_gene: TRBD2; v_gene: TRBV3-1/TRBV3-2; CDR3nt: TGTGCCAGCAGCGGACTAGCGGGGGCGAACACCGGGGAGCTGTTTTTT; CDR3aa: CASSGLAGANTGELFF
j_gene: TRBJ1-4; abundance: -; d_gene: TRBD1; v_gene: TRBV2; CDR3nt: TGTGCCAGCAGCCACCCCCGGGACAGGGTGGCTAATGAAAAACTGTTTTTT; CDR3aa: CASSHPRDRVANEKLFF
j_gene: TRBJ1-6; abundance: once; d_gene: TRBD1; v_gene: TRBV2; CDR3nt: TGTGCCAGCAGTGAGACAGGGGGAAATAATTCACCCCTCCACTTT; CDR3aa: CASSETGGNNSPLHF
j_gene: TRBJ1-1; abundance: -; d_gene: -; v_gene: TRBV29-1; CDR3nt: TGCAGCGTTGTTGGACAGTTCATGAACACTGAAGCTTTCTTT; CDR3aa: CSVVGQFMNTEAFF
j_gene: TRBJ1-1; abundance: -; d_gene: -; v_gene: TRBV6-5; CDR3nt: TGTGCCAGCATGAGCAGGGTCACTGAAGCTTTCTTT; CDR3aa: CASMSRVTEAFF
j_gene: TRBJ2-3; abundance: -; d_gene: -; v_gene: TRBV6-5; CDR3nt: TGTGCCAGCAGTAGAGGAGATACAGATACGCAGTATTTT; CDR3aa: CASSRGDTDTQYF
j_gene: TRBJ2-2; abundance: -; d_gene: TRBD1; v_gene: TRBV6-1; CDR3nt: TGTGCCAGCAGTGCTTACCCGGGACAGGGTTCCGGGGAGCTGTTTTTT; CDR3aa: CASSAYPGQGSGELFF
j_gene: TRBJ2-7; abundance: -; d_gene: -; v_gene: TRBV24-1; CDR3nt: TGTGCCACCAGTGATTCACAGACCTACGAGCAGTACTTC; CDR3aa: CATSDSQTYEQYF
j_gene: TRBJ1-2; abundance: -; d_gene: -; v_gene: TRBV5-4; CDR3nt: TGTGCCAGCCGGGGGGAGGCGACGGTTTATGGCTACACCTTC; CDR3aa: CASRGEATVYGYTF
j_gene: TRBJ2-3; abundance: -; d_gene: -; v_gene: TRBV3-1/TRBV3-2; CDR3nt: TGTGCCAGCAGCCCCACTCGCCTAGATACGCAGTATTTT; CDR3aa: CASSPTRLDTQYF
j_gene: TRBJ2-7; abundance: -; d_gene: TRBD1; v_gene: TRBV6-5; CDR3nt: TGTGCCGTAGCCAATCGACAGGGGACCTACGAGCAGTACTTC; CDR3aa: CAVANRQGTYEQYF
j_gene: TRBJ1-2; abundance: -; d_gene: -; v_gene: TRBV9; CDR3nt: TGTGCCAGCAGCGCCAGCGGGGTTGGCGACTATGGCTACACCTTC; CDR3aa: CASSASGVGDYGYTF
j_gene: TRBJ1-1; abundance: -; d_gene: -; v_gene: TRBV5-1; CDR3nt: TGCGCCAGCAGCTTGAACCTAGGAGCTGAAGCTTTCTTT; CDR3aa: CASSLNLGAEAFF
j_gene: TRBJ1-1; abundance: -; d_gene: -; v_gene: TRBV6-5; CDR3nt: TGTGCCAGCAAAATAGTACAGGGAGGGACTGAAGCTTTCTTT; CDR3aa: CASKIVQGGTEAFF